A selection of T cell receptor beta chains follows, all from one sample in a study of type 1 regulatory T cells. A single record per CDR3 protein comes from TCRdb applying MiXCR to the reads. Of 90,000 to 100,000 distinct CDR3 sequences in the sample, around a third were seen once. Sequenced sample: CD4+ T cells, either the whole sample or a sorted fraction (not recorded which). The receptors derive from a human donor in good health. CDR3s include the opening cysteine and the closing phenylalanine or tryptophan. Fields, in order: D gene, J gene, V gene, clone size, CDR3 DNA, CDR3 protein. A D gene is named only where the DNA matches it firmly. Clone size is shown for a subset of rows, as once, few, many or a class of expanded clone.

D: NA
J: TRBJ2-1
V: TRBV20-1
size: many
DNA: TGCAGTGCTAGCCCCTCGGGAACCTACAATGAGCAGTTCTTC
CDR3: CSASPSGTYNEQFF

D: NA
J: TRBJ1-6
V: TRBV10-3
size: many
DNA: TGTGCCATCAGTGAGGAAGGGGACAATTCACCCCTCCACTTT
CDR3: CAISEEGDNSPLHF

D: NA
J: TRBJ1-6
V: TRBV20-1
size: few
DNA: TGCAGTGCTAGAGATCCGGGGTGGAATTCACCCCTCCACTTT
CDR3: CSARDPGWNSPLHF

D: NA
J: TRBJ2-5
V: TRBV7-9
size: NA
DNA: TGTGCCAGCAGCTCCCGACTATTCCAAGAGACCCAGTACTTC
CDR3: CASSSRLFQETQYF

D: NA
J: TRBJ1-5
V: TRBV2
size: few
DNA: TGTGCCAGCAGTGATTCGAATAGCAATCAGCCCCAGCATTTT
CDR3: CASSDSNSNQPQHF

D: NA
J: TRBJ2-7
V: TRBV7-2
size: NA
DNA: TGTGCCAGCAGCGCCCCGGGGCTACTAGAGGACGAGCAGTACTTC
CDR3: CASSAPGLLEDEQYF

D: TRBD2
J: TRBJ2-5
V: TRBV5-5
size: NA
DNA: TGTGCCAGCAGCTTGCGGCGGGAGGACGGGGAGACCCAGTACTTC
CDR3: CASSLRREDGETQYF

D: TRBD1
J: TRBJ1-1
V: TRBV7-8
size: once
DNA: TGTGCCAGCAGCCCGGGACAGGGCTTATTGAACACTGAAGCTTTCTTT
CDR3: CASSPGQGLLNTEAFF

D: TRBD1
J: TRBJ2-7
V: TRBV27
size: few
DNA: TGTGCCAGCAGTTGGAGGACAGGGCTCGAGCAGTACTTC
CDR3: CASSWRTGLEQYF

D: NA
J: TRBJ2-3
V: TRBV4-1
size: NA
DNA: TGCGCCGGCAGCCAAGACTTGGGGGCACAAGGAAGCACAGATACGCAGTATTTT
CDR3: CAGSQDLGAQGSTDTQYF